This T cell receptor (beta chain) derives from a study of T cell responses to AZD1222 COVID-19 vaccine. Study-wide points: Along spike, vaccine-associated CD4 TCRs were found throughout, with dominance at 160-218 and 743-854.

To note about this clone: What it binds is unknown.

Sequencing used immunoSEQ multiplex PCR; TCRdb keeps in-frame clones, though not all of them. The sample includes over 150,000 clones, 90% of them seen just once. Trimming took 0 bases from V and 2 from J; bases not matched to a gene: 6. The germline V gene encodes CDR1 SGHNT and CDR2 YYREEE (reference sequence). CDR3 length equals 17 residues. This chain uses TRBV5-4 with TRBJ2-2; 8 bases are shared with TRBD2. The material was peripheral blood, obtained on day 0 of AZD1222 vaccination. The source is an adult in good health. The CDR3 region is CASSLVLTSGNTGELFF. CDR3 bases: TGTGCCAGCAGCTTGGTTTTAACTAGCGGTAACACCGGGGAGCTGTTTTTT.